A single sample gave rise to the 30 T cell receptor beta chains below, sequenced in a study of blood T cell repertoires in COVID-19. Data came from immunoSEQ multiplex PCR; TCRdb stores just in-frame clones and leaves some out. The sample contains about 170,000 clones, about 80% of which appear only once. What was sequenced was peripheral blood. These receptors came from a man between 65 and 85 years old with active or convalescent COVID-19.

The gene calls are TRBV11-2 and TRBJ1-1; maybe TRBD1 (6 bases). Trimming removed 2 bases from V and 8 bases from J, with 6 bases in between. Germline loops: CDR1 SGHAT, CDR2 FQNNGV. The CDR3 is made up of 11 amino acids. The CDR3 coding sequence is TGTGCCAGCAGCTTACAGGGGGAAGCTTTCTTT. Translation gives CASSLQGEAFF.

In its sample, this clone was seen once. This chain joins TRBV10-1 and TRBJ2-1; the D gene is possibly TRBD1 (5 bases). This CDR3 is built from 13 residues. Germline lookup yields CDR1 WNHNN and CDR2 SYGVQD (reference sequence). Trimming shortened V by 5 bases and J by 5 bases, and 10 bases separated the two germline ends. The CDR3 sequence: CASSHLRDNEQFF. The DNA for the CDR3 is TGCGCCAGCAGTCATCTCAGGGACAATGAGCAGTTCTTC.

This chain links TRBV27 with TRBJ1-2; D is undetermined. The germline V gene has CDR1 MNHEY and CDR2 SMNVEV (reference sequence). V lost 3 bases, J lost 8 bases, and 16 bases lay in between. CDR3 length: 14 residues. The CDR3 loop is CASSFGEGGRGYTF. CDR3 DNA sequence: TGTGCCAGCAGTTTTGGGGAGGGTGGCAGAGGCTACACCTTC.

The CDR3 DNA reads as TGTGCCAGCAGTTTTAAGGCGGGGGAAGAGACCCAGTACTTC. Translation: CASSFKAGEETQYF. This chain uses TRBV28 with TRBJ2-5; 7 positions agree with TRBD2. The germline gives CDR1 MDHEN, CDR2 SYDVKM. V lost 3 bases, J lost 3 bases, and 4 bases stayed unmatched. This CDR3 spans 14 amino acids.

The genes are TRBV27 and TRBJ2-1; 10 positions agree with TRBD1. V was clipped by 0 bases and J by 8 bases; unmatched bases: 7. There are 16 residues in the CDR3. Germline V CDR1 and CDR2: MNHEY, SMNVEV (reference sequence). CDR3 protein: CASSLSIRTGGHEQFF. For the CDR3, the DNA is TGTGCCAGCAGTTTATCGATCAGGACAGGGGGACATGAGCAGTTCTTC.

The chain's CDR3 is CASSMAGMDAYRRETQYF. CDR3 sequence (DNA): TGTGCCAGTAGTATGGCAGGGATGGACGCCTATCGGAGAGAGACCCAGTACTTC. The chain recombines TRBV19 with TRBJ2-5; tentatively, D is TRBD1 (5 bases). The germline V gene encodes CDR1 LNHDA and CDR2 SQIVND (reference sequence). The V end lost 3 bases, the J end lost 4 bases, and 24 bases lay between the germline ends. This CDR3 has 18 amino acids.

The chain employs TRBV19 and TRBJ1-1; unclear D gene. Germline CDR1 and CDR2: LNHDA and SQIVND (reference sequence). V was pared by 5 bases and J by 7 bases, with 14 bases between. This CDR3 region has 13 residues. The CDR3 coding sequence is TGTGCCAGTAGTCCAACCGTCGAGGGTGAAGCTTTCTTT. Translating it yields CASSPTVEGEAFF.

CDR3 sequence reads: CASSTRQGARSYNEQFF. The DNA of the CDR3 is TGTGCCAGCAGCACCAGACAGGGGGCTCGCTCCTACAATGAGCAGTTCTTC. The chain employs TRBV7-2 and TRBJ2-1; the match to TRBD1 covers 10 bases. V lost 5 bases and J lost 0; bases outside the gene matches: 7. CDR1 and CDR2 from the germline V gene are SGHTA and FQGNSA. This CDR3 is built from 17 residues. Filled out from reference TRBV7-2 and TRBJ2-1, the complete variable domain reads GAGVSQSPSNKVTEKGKDVELRCDPISGHTALYWYRQSLGQGLEFLIYFQGNSAPDKSGLPSDRFSAERTGGSVSTLTIQRTQQEDSAVYLCASSTRQGARSYNEQFFGPGTRLTVL.

This chain uses TRBV6-2 or TRBV6-3 with TRBJ2-5; possible D gene TRBD2, 6 bases. CDR1 is MNHEY, CDR2 SVGEGT, per germline. With 6 bases removed from V and 5 bases from J, the gap between germline ends came to 22 bases. This CDR3 spans 16 amino acids. The DNA for the CDR3 is TGTGCCAGCAGCCCCTACTTGGTTGTTGGGAGGGAGACCCAGTACTTC. This translates into CASSPYLVVGRETQYF.

The CDR3 DNA reads TGTGCCAGCAGCTTGGGGCAGGGGTTTGGATATGGCTACACCTTC. Translating it yields CASSLGQGFGYGYTF. V gene TRBV5-4 combines with J gene TRBJ1-2; TRBD1 might be the D (6 bases). V gave up 0 bases and J gave up 5 bases, with 14 bases separating them. Germline V gives CDR1 SGHNT, CDR2 YYREEE (reference sequence). The CDR3 spans 15 residues.

The chain uses TRBV7-2 and TRBJ2-7; possible D gene TRBD1, 5 bases. Trimming stripped 2 bases from V and 3 bases from J, with 14 bases between. Per the germline V gene, CDR1 is SGHTA and CDR2 is FQGNSA. The CDR3 runs 15 residues. In nucleotides, the CDR3 is TGTGCCAGCAGCTTAAGGCAGGGTCCCCTCTACGAGCAGTACTTC. It is translated as CASSLRQGPLYEQYF.

The chain has TRBV18 and TRBJ1-2, with 9 bases matching TRBD1. Germline CDR1 KGHSH, CDR2 LQKENI. With 3 bases clipped from V and 5 bases from J, the junction kept 4 bases outside the gene matches. The CDR3 runs to 14 residues. This chain's CDR3 is CASSPRDRVYGYTF. CDR3 coding DNA: TGTGCCAGCTCACCGCGGGACAGGGTTTATGGCTACACCTTC.

This clone was recorded once. Distinct nucleotide sequences in the sample also encode this CDR3. The chain joins TRBV2 to TRBJ1-5; D call uncertain. The CDR3 has 12 residues. Trimming left V 4 bases short and J 4 bases short, with 5 bases between. Germline V gene data show CDR1 as SNHLY and CDR2 as FYNNEI. CDR3 DNA: TGTGCCAGCAGTGCTTTTAATCAGCCCCAGCATTTT. Its protein is CASSAFNQPQHF.

This clone has only a few counts. This sequence joins TRBV11-2 and TRBJ1-1, with a possible D match to TRBD1 (5 bases). Trimming removed 4 bases at V and 12 bases at J, with 18 bases between. There are 13 residues in the CDR3. Germline V gene lookup returns CDR1 SGHAT and CDR2 FQNNGV. The CDR3 spells CASSSQPGLRPFF. The CDR3 DNA sequence: TGTGCCAGCAGCTCGCAGCCGGGACTCCGCCCTTTCTTT.

The chain has TRBV7-3 and TRBJ2-3; a weak D match, TRBD1 (5 bases). Germline CDR1 and CDR2: SGHTA and FQGTGA. The CDR3 runs 16 residues. Trimming shortened V by 5 bases and J by 1 base, and 16 bases separated the two germline ends. CDR3 nucleotide sequence: TGTGCCAGCAGCCGACAGCCCAACGTACGCACAGATACGCAGTATTTT. Amino acid sequence: CASSRQPNVRTDTQYF.

This clone was seen a single time. This chain's CDR3 is CASSLRGDRVETQYF. The CDR3 region has the DNA TGTGCCAGCAGCTTACGGGGAGACAGGGTAGAGACCCAGTACTTC. The genes are TRBV13 and TRBJ2-5; 7 bases align to TRBD1. The CDR3 covers 15 residues. Trimming at V came to 2 bases and at J to 4 bases, leaving 7 bases not matched to a gene. Germline V gene sequence: CDR1 PRHDT, CDR2 FYEKMQ (reference sequence).

The J gene is TRBJ2-2, the V gene TRBV27; perhaps TRBD1 as D (6 bases). The CDR3 sequence is 16 residues long. The V gene's germline CDR1 is MNHEY and CDR2 SMNVEV (reference sequence). Trimming cost V 3 bases and J 5 bases, with 16 bases left between them. The CDR3 protein is CASSFQGRRGTGELFF. CDR3 DNA: TGTGCCAGCAGTTTCCAGGGGAGAAGGGGGACCGGGGAGCTGTTTTTT.

This clone has only a few counts. The gene calls are TRBV7-9 and TRBJ1-6; D remains ambiguous. V was shortened by 2 bases and J by 7 bases, with 6 bases between the two germline ends. Germline CDR1 reads SEHNR; CDR2 reads FQNEAQ (reference sequence). CDR3 length: 13 amino acids. CDR3 in amino acids: CASSLTMNSPLHF. CDR3 sequence (DNA): TGTGCCAGCAGCTTAACTATGAATTCACCCCTCCACTTT. Full variable domain (missing parts from reference TRBV7-9 and TRBJ1-6): DTGVSQNPRHKITKRGQNVTFRCDPISEHNRLYWYRQTLGQGPEFLTYFQNEAQLEKSRLLSDRFSAERPKGSFSTLEIQRTEQGDSAMYLCASSLTMNSPLHFGNGTRLTVT.

The V call is TRBV6-6, the J call TRBJ1-2; D gene ambiguous. The V gene lost 2 bases and the J gene lost 3 bases, with 10 bases spanning the gap. This CDR3 has 14 amino acids. CDR1 is MNHNY, CDR2 SVGAGI, per germline (reference sequence). The CDR3 coding sequence is TGTGCCAGCAGTTACGATGGAGGCTACTATGGCTACACCTTC. Translated: CASSYDGGYYGYTF.

CDR3 coding DNA: TGTGCCAGCTCACCGGGACAGGTATCCTACAATGAGCAGTTCTTC. Translated, it gives CASSPGQVSYNEQFF. The chain couples TRBV18 to TRBJ2-1, with 8 bases that match TRBD1. J gave up 1 base and V 3 bases, and 2 bases lay outside the gene matches. The germline V gene encodes CDR1 KGHSH and CDR2 LQKENI. The length of the CDR3 is 15 residues.

This clone is termed medium-sized (0.01 to 0.1%). The J gene is TRBJ2-5, the V gene TRBV5-4, with 9 nucleotides matching TRBD2. Germline trimming cut 3 bases from V and 2 bases from J; bases unmatched to any gene: 17. The V gene's germline CDR1 is SGHNT and CDR2 YYREEE (reference sequence). This CDR3 region has 19 residues. The CDR3 is CASSWAVAGGLRRQETQYF. Here the CDR3 DNA reads TGTGCCAGCAGCTGGGCCGTGGCGGGGGGGCTCCGACGGCAAGAGACCCAGTACTTC.

This clone was counted a few times. The sample carries other DNA sequences with the same CDR3. The chain employs TRBV5-1 and TRBJ2-7; possibly TRBD1 for D (5 bases). This CDR3 comprises 14 residues. Germline CDR1 is SGHRS and CDR2 is YFSETQ. V lost 0 bases and J lost 0, with 7 bases in between. DNA for the CDR3: TGCGCCAGCAGCTTGGGACAGAGCTCCTACGAGCAGTACTTC. It is translated as CASSLGQSSYEQYF.

The chain joins TRBV11-2 to TRBJ1-3; a possible D gene is TRBD1 (5 bases). The germline CDR1 and CDR2 sequences are SGHAT and FQNNGV. This CDR3 contains 16 residues. V lost 0 bases, J lost 0 bases, and 9 bases lay in between. The CDR3 loop reads CASSLDFDSSGNTIYF. For the CDR3, the DNA is TGTGCCAGCAGCTTAGATTTCGACAGCTCTGGAAACACCATATATTTT. The full variable domain, in which reference TRBV11-2 and TRBJ1-3 provide the parts outside the CDR3, is EAGVAQSPRYKIIEKRQSVAFWCNPISGHATLYWYQQILGQGPKLLIQFQNNGVVDDSQLPKDRFSAERLKGVDSTLKIQPAKLEDSAVYLCASSLDFDSSGNTIYFGEGSWLTVV.

This CDR3 reads CASSIGGLAGLSSYNEQFF. The DNA for the CDR3 is TGTGCCAGCAGCATCGGGGGGCTAGCGGGATTGAGCTCCTACAATGAGCAGTTCTTC. This chain connects TRBV5-4 to TRBJ2-1; 9 bases map to TRBD2. The CDR3 totals 19 residues. CDR1 and CDR2 (germline): SGHNT, YYREEE (reference sequence). V lost 4 bases and J lost 0; bases outside the gene matches: 14.

A note on this clone: The sample carries other DNA sequences with the same CDR3. The rearrangement links TRBV7-2 to TRBJ1-1; maybe TRBD1 (5 bases). The CDR3 sequence is 13 residues long. The germline V gene has CDR1 SGHTA and CDR2 FQGNSA. Trimming removed 7 bases from V and 5 bases from J, with 14 bases in between. The CDR3 is CASNLRVGTEAFF. The DNA of the CDR3 is TGTGCCAGCAACCTCAGGGTGGGGACTGAAGCTTTCTTT.

The genes are TRBV18 and TRBJ1-2; no clear D gene. The CDR3 is made up of 15 amino acids. Germline V CDR1 and CDR2: KGHSH, LQKENI. With 5 bases removed from V and 2 bases from J, the gap between germline ends came to 15 bases. CDR3 bases: TGTGCCAGCTCAAAGGGAGAAGGTCTGAACTATGGCTACACCTTC. This sequence encodes CASSKGEGLNYGYTF.

The rearrangement links TRBV5-8 to TRBJ2-3; maybe TRBD1 (6 bases). Trimming took off 10 bases at V and 2 bases at J, with 17 bases between the two ends. The germline V gene encodes CDR1 SGHTS and CDR2 YDEGEE. This CDR3 is 14 amino acids long. CDR3 region: CAPPWGQATDTQYF. The CDR3 nucleotides read TGTGCCCCCCCTTGGGGGCAAGCCACAGATACGCAGTATTTT.

The rearrangement joins TRBV6-2 or TRBV6-3 to TRBJ2-2, with 8 bases aligning to TRBD2. In germline, CDR1 is MNHEY, CDR2 SVGEGT. Germline trimming cut 2 bases from V and 7 bases from J; bases unmatched to any gene: 6. The CDR3 sequence is 15 residues long. CDR3: CASSYTSGFGGELFF. CDR3 coding DNA: TGTGCCAGCAGTTACACTAGCGGTTTCGGCGGGGAGCTGTTTTTT.

This clone occurred once. This sequence joins TRBV10-3 and TRBJ2-4; D gene uncertain. Per germline, CDR1 ENHRY and CDR2 SYGVKD. There are 13 residues in the CDR3. Trimming stripped 2 bases from V and 9 bases from J, with 11 bases between. CDR3 nucleotide sequence: TGTGCCATCAGTGAGGCCCAAGTCGGCATTCAGTACTTC. Translated, it gives CAISEAQVGIQYF.

The chain is built from TRBV27 and TRBJ1-5; 10 positions agree with TRBD1. V lost 6 bases and J lost 3; bases outside the gene matches: 11. This CDR3 has 17 amino acids. The germline gives CDR1 MNHEY, CDR2 SMNVEV (reference sequence). In DNA form, the CDR3 reads TGTGCCAGCAGCCCGGATTGGGACAGGGGAGACAATCAGCCCCAGCATTTT. Protein: CASSPDWDRGDNQPQHF.